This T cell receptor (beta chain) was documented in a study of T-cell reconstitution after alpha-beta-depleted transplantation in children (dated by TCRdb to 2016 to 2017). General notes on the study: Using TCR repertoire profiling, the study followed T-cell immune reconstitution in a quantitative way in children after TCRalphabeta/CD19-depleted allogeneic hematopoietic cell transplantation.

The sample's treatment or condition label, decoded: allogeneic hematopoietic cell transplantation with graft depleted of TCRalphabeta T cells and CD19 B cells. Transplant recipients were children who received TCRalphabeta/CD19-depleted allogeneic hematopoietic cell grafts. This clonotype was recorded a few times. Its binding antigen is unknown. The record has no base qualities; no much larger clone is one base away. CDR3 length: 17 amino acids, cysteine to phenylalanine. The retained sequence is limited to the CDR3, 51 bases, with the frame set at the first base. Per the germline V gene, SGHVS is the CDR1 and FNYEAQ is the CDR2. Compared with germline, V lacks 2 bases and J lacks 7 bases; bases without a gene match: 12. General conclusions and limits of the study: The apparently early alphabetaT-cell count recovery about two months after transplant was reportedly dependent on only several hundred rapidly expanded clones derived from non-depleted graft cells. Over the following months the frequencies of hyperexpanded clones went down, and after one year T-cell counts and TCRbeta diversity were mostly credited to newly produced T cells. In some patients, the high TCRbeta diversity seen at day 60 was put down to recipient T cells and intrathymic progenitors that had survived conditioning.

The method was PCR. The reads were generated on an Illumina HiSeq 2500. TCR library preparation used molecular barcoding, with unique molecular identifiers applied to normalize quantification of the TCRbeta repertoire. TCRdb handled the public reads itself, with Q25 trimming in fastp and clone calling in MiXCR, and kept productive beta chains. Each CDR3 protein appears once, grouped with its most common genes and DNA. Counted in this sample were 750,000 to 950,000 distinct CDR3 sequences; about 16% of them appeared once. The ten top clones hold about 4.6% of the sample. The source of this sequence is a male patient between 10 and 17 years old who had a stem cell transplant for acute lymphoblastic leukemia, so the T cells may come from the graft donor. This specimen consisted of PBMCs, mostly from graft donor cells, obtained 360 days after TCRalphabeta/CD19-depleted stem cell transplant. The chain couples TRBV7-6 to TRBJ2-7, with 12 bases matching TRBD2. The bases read TGTGCCAGCAGCTTAAATCCTAGCGGGAGGGCCCCGTATGAGCAGTACTTC. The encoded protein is CASSLNPSGRAPYEQYF.